This TCR beta chain originates from a study of T cell repertoires in ileal Crohn's disease. About the study: Patients had a median approximately 7.8-year disease duration, and roughly 40% were active smokers. The study, taken as a whole, reports: Every patient over 26.8% clonality showed endoscopic recurrence. Sorted CD8 T cells held more high-frequency clones than CD4.

As to this clone: Antigen specificity is unknown.

Sequencing used immunoSEQ multiplex PCR; TCRdb keeps in-frame clones, though not all of them. The sample includes approximately 13,000 clones, 78% of them seen just once. V gave up 2 bases and J gave up 0 bases, with 8 bases separating them. This CDR3 is built from 14 residues. CDR1 and CDR2 (germline): MNHNY, SVGAGI (reference sequence). The receptor was derived from an adult with Crohn's disease. The specimen was ileal tissue. V and J are TRBV6-6 and TRBJ2-7, with D hard to call. CDR3 in amino acids: CASSYQESSYEQYF. CDR3 coding DNA: TGTGCCAGCAGTTACCAAGAGAGCTCCTACGAGCAGTACTTC.